The rows below give T cell receptor beta chains drawn from one sample of a study of regulatory T cells in long-lasting Graves disease. A single record per CDR3 protein comes from TCRdb applying MiXCR to the multiplex PCR reads. The sample yields approximately 400,000 distinct CDR3 sequences, approximately 15% seen once. These same records also appear under a second study, on T cells in Graves' hyperthyroidism and ophthalmopathy.

The sample consisted of peripheral blood mononuclear cells (PBMCs), taken at new diagnosis, from a patient treated with antithyroid drugs. Source of these receptors: a woman in her forties with Graves disease. Each CDR3 is given with its conserved first and last residue. D genes are given only for firm matches. Size values are once, few and many counts, or a class for expanded clones, and some rows have none.

j_gene	abundance	v_gene	d_gene	CDR3nt	CDR3aa
TRBJ2-1	once	TRBV28	TRBD1	TGTGCCAGCAGCCCCTCCGGGACAGGGGCGCACGATGAGCAGTTCTTC	CASSPSGTGAHDEQFF
TRBJ1-1	.	TRBV10-3	TRBD1	TGTGCCATCAGTACAGGGGCTATGAACACTGAAGCTTTCTTT	CAISTGAMNTEAFF
TRBJ2-3	many	TRBV12-3/TRBV12-4	TRBD2	TGTGCCAGCAGGGAAGCGGGAGTGTCAGATACGCAGTATTTT	CASREAGVSDTQYF
TRBJ1-2	few	TRBV20-1	.	TGCAGTGCTAGTCCCAAGTCCTGGCCGTACGGCTACACCTTC	CSASPKSWPYGYTF
TRBJ1-1	few	TRBV5-1	TRBD1	TGCGCCAGCAGCTTGGGACAGGGAAACCAAGCTTTCTTT	CASSLGQGNQAFF
TRBJ1-5	many	TRBV6-2/TRBV6-3	.	TGTGCCAGCAGTGGACACTATAGCAATCAGCCCCAGCATTTT	CASSGHYSNQPQHF
TRBJ1-4	.	TRBV28	TRBD1	TGTGCCAGCAGACCCGGACAGGGGCTTGAAAAACTGTTTTTT	CASRPGQGLEKLFF
TRBJ2-2	few	TRBV19	TRBD1	TGTGCCAGTAGGGAGACAGGGGTTACCGGGGAGCTGTTTTTT	CASRETGVTGELFF
TRBJ2-4	.	TRBV20-1	.	TGCAGTGCTAGAGATCGAGGGCTGGGTCCGGCAAACATTCAGTACTTC	CSARDRGLGPANIQYF
TRBJ1-1	many	TRBV28	TRBD1	TGTGCCAGCAGTCCTTACGGGACAGGGGGGTCGAACACTGAAGCTTTCTTT	CASSPYGTGGSNTEAFF
TRBJ2-5	many	TRBV19	.	TGTGCCAGTAGTATAAATCACCGGGAGCGGGAGACCCAGTACTTC	CASSINHRERETQYF
TRBJ2-3	.	TRBV7-2	TRBD1	TGTGCCAGCAGCACTAGGACAGGGGGCACAGATACGCAGTATTTT	CASSTRTGGTDTQYF
TRBJ1-2	.	TRBV6-2/TRBV6-3	.	TGTGCCAGCAGTTCGAGAGGGGGATATAGTGGCTACACCTTC	CASSSRGGYSGYTF
TRBJ1-5	few	TRBV10-1	.	TGCGCCAGCAGTGAGTCGGGGCAGTCCTACAATCAGCCCCAGCATTTT	CASSESGQSYNQPQHF
TRBJ2-1	.	TRBV7-9	TRBD2	TGTGCCAGCAGCTTAGAAGGTGGGGCGGGAGGGTCCTACAATGAGCAGTTCTTC	CASSLEGGAGGSYNEQFF
TRBJ1-2	few	TRBV4-1	.	TGCGCCAGCAGCCAAGCCCGTAGGGATGCGGGAGGCTACACCTTC	CASSQARRDAGGYTF
TRBJ2-7	few	TRBV9	TRBD2	TGTGCCAGCAGCGTAGATAGCGGGAGGGAAGAGAACGAGCAGTACTTC	CASSVDSGREENEQYF
TRBJ2-5	few	TRBV7-9	TRBD2	TGTGCCAGCAGCATGGGACTACAGCTGGGAGAGACCCAGTACTTC	CASSMGLQLGETQYF
TRBJ2-3	many	TRBV27	.	TGTGCCAGCAGTTTAGACTACAGCACAGATACGCAGTATTTT	CASSLDYSTDTQYF
TRBJ2-3	.	TRBV29-1	.	TGCAGCGTTGCCCCAGGGACGGGGGATACGCAGTATTTT	CSVAPGTGDTQYF
TRBJ1-5	many	TRBV2	.	TGTGCCAGCAGCGACACGGGACAATTACTTCAGCCCCAGCATTTT	CASSDTGQLLQPQHF
TRBJ2-3	many	TRBV28	TRBD1	TGTGCCAGCAGTACGACAGGGTTCCTAGGCACAGATACGCAGTATTTT	CASSTTGFLGTDTQYF
TRBJ2-3	.	TRBV29-1	TRBD2	TGCAGCGTTGGACTAGCGGGAGGATCAGATACGCAGTATTTT	CSVGLAGGSDTQYF
TRBJ2-3	many	TRBV29-1	TRBD2	TGCAGCGTTGATCAACTAGCGGGAGGGACAGATACGCAGTATTTT	CSVDQLAGGTDTQYF
TRBJ1-1	.	TRBV11-3	.	TGTGCCAGCAGCCACGGGGCAGCCACTGAAGCTTTCTTT	CASSHGAATEAFF
TRBJ2-3	.	TRBV5-4	.	TGTGCCAGCCGACCCTGGGGGGCGGAAGATACGCAGTATTTT	CASRPWGAEDTQYF
TRBJ1-5	few	TRBV19	TRBD1	TGTGCCAGCTTCGACAGGGACGGCAATCAGCCCCAGCATTTT	CASFDRDGNQPQHF